This T cell receptor beta chain is drawn from a study of blood T cell repertoires in COVID-19. As for the study in general: Some COVID-19 samples were acute and others convalescent; all came from the United States, Italy and Spain.

Assay: immunoSEQ multiplex PCR; the TCRdb copy retains only in-frame clones and omits some. Of about 170,000 clones in the sample, around nine tenths were seen once. Germline-derived CDR1 and CDR2 are ENHRY and SYGVKD. This CDR3 is built from 15 residues. V was cut by 6 bases and J by 1 base, with 12 bases left in between. The sequence was collected from a man in his 70s with acute or convalescent COVID-19. The sequenced sample consisted of peripheral blood. This chain joins TRBV10-3 and TRBJ2-2, with D tentatively TRBD1 (5 bases). The CDR3 spells CAISQRTLNTGELFF. The CDR3 DNA reads as TGTGCCATCAGCCAGAGGACACTGAACACCGGGGAGCTGTTTTTT.